This is a list of T cell receptor beta chains from one sample in a study of T cells in Graves' hyperthyroidism and ophthalmopathy. TCRdb passed the multiplex PCR reads through MiXCR, listing each CDR3 protein once. The sample holds approximately 600,000 distinct CDR3 sequences, around 20% seen once. The sequencing sample was made of blood. These receptor sequences come from a man younger than 40 with Graves' ophthalmopathy. Both conserved end residues are part of each CDR3. The D gene is left open where the match is weak. Expanded clones are given a class, and other clones once, few, many or no size at all.

D	size	V	J	CDR3	DNA
TRBD1	many	TRBV28	TRBJ1-5	CASSTGTAINQPQHF	TGTGCCAGCAGTACCGGGACAGCTATCAATCAGCCCCAGCATTTT
.	.	TRBV7-2	TRBJ2-7	CASSLEVNEQYF	TGTGCCAGCAGCTTAGAGGTAAACGAGCAGTACTTC
.	many	TRBV7-2	TRBJ2-1	CASSLVPNTYNEQFF	TGTGCCAGCAGCTTAGTTCCGAACACCTACAATGAGCAGTTCTTC
.	few	TRBV20-1	TRBJ2-6	CSAREYGAGANVLTF	TGCAGTGCTAGAGAGTATGGGGCTGGGGCCAACGTCCTGACTTTC
.	.	TRBV5-1	TRBJ2-7	CASSLNAFYEQYF	TGCGCCAGCAGCTTGAATGCGTTCTACGAGCAGTACTTC
.	.	TRBV12-3/TRBV12-4	TRBJ1-5	CASSKGGQPQHF	TGTGCCAGCAGTAAAGGGGGTCAGCCCCAGCATTTT
.	many	TRBV13	TRBJ1-6	CASSLTGSSYNSPLHF	TGTGCCAGCAGTTTAACAGGGAGCTCCTATAATTCACCCCTCCACTTT
.	few	TRBV4-1	TRBJ2-7	CASSQERVKSYEQYF	TGCGCCAGCAGCCAAGAGAGGGTGAAGTCCTACGAGCAGTACTTC
TRBD2	.	TRBV7-2	TRBJ2-3	CASSSLGLAGVSTDTQYF	TGTGCCAGCAGCTCACTGGGACTAGCGGGAGTAAGCACAGATACGCAGTATTTT
.	.	TRBV7-9	TRBJ2-2	CASSLAGEGGGELFF	TGTGCCAGCAGCTTAGCCGGGGAAGGAGGCGGGGAGCTGTTTTTT
TRBD1	many	TRBV3-1	TRBJ1-1	CASSPIGTGGRTEAFF	TGTGCCAGCAGCCCCATCGGGACAGGGGGAAGGACTGAAGCTTTCTTT
TRBD1	.	TRBV12-3/TRBV12-4	TRBJ1-4	CASSSRLTDRESNEKLFF	TGTGCCAGCAGTTCCAGACTTACCGACAGGGAATCTAATGAAAAACTGTTTTTT
.	.	TRBV20-1	TRBJ1-6	CSARDLMGSPLHF	TGCAGTGCTAGAGATCTTATGGGTTCACCCCTCCACTTT
TRBD1	.	TRBV10-1	TRBJ1-4	CASSEETGAEKLFF	TGCGCCAGCAGTGAAGAAACAGGGGCCGAAAAACTGTTTTTT
.	.	TRBV6-6	TRBJ1-2	CASSYTPEGYEGYTF	TGTGCCAGCAGTTACACTCCAGAGGGGTATGAAGGCTACACCTTC